The 32 T cell receptor beta chains given below trace back to one sample, sequenced in a study of T cells in Graves' hyperthyroidism and ophthalmopathy. Researchers amplified the TCR beta CDR3 regions from RNA transcripts. The TCR CDR3 first-round RT-PCR relied on the HTBI primer set. TCRdb reanalysed the multiplex PCR reads using MiXCR and keeps one entry per CDR3 protein. The sample has around 350,000 distinct CDR3 sequences, under 20% seen once. The sample consisted of blood. Source of these receptors: a woman aged 18-29 years with Graves' hyperthyroidism.

This clonotype was recorded a few times. The chain carries TRBV7-8 and TRBJ2-7, with 13 bases that match TRBD2. This CDR3 region has 18 residues. J gave up 5 bases and V 4 bases, and 14 bases lay outside the gene matches. CDR1 is SGHVS and CDR2 is FQNEAQ in the germline V gene. CDR3 residues: CASSSSPLAGGLSDEQYF. CDR3 nucleotides: TGTGCCAGCAGCTCCTCCCCACTAGCGGGGGGGCTTTCGGACGAGCAGTACTTC.

This chain connects TRBV4-1 to TRBJ2-7, with D perhaps TRBD2 (5 bases). CDR1 is MGHRA and CDR2 is YSYEKL in the germline V gene. This CDR3 region has 17 residues. V dropped 0 bases and J dropped 5 bases, with 20 bases sitting between them. Written as DNA, the CDR3 is TGCGCCAGCAGCCAAGATTTTCGGGGTCCAGCTCACCACGAGCAGTACTTC. Translated: CASSQDFRGPAHHEQYF.

This clonotype was seen ten or more times. This chain uses TRBV11-1 with TRBJ2-7; D gene ambiguous. This CDR3 is built from 14 residues. Trimming removed 1 base from V and 6 bases from J, with 13 bases in between. Germline loops: CDR1 SGHAT, CDR2 FQDESV (reference sequence). CDR3 loop: CASSLGYGFPEQYF. The CDR3 DNA reads as TGTGCCAGCAGCTTAGGGTACGGGTTCCCCGAGCAGTACTTC.

This clonotype was seen many times. The rearrangement links TRBV12-3 or TRBV12-4 to TRBJ1-1; D ambiguous. The CDR3 covers 13 residues. V was pared by 3 bases and J by 2 bases, with 7 bases between. The chain's CDR3 is CASSLRPNTEAFF. For the CDR3, the DNA is TGTGCCAGCAGTTTGAGACCTAACACTGAAGCTTTCTTT.

In its sample, this clonotype was seen many times. The V and J genes are TRBV28 and TRBJ1-6; the match to TRBD1 covers 9 bases. This CDR3 is built from 14 residues. CDR1 is MDHEN, CDR2 SYDVKM, per germline. V gave up 8 bases and J gave up 9 bases; unmatched junction bases: 8. The DNA for the CDR3 is TGTGCCAGCTTAAAACAGGGGGCAGCTTCACCCCTCCACTTT. It specifies CASLKQGAASPLHF.

This chain uses TRBV2 with TRBJ1-5; D perhaps matches TRBD1 (5 bases). The germline CDR1 and CDR2 sequences are SNHLY and FYNNEI. The V end was cut by 4 bases, the J end by 7 bases, with 17 bases between. The CDR3 spans 15 residues. CDR3 DNA sequence: TGTGCCAGCAGTGCCCCCGGGACGCCTGACCAGCCCCAGCATTTT. It specifies CASSAPGTPDQPQHF.

The table lists this clonotype with many counts. This chain connects TRBV7-3 to TRBJ1-2; 7 nucleotides align to TRBD1. CDR1 and CDR2 (germline): SGHTA, FQGTGA. This CDR3 is built from 15 residues. V shed 3 bases and J 8 bases; nucleotides not matched to a gene: 12. CDR3 in amino acids: CASSFSAGAGGGYTF. CDR3 DNA: TGTGCCAGCAGCTTCTCGGCAGGGGCAGGGGGAGGCTACACCTTC.

This chain links TRBV27 with TRBJ1-5; no clear D. V dropped 2 bases and J dropped 3 bases, with 8 bases sitting between them. Germline loops: CDR1 MNHEY, CDR2 SMNVEV (reference sequence). The CDR3 spans 14 residues. The CDR3 spells CASSLHGINQPQHF. The CDR3 region has the DNA TGTGCCAGCAGTTTACACGGCATCAATCAGCCCCAGCATTTT.

The rearrangement uses TRBV5-1 and TRBJ2-7; D not certain. V dropped 5 bases and J dropped 6 bases, with 12 bases sitting between them. Germline lookup yields CDR1 SGHRS and CDR2 YFSETQ. The CDR3 is 12 amino acids. Here the CDR3 DNA reads TGCGCCAGCAGACCCCCCGATTCCGAGCAGTACTTC. Translation gives CASRPPDSEQYF.

This clonotype showed up many times. The chain carries TRBV3-1 and TRBJ2-7; D could derive from TRBD1 or TRBD2 (5 bases each). The germline V gene encodes CDR1 LGHDT and CDR2 YNNKEL (reference sequence). V was shortened by 2 bases and J by 3 bases, with 17 bases between the two germline ends. CDR3 length: 16 amino acids. The CDR3 protein is CASSQWGVGAVYEQYF. The DNA for the CDR3 is TGTGCCAGCAGCCAATGGGGCGTCGGGGCGGTCTACGAGCAGTACTTC.

This clonotype was counted at least ten times. CDR3 sequence reads: CSVVLSYSYEQYF. For the CDR3, the DNA is TGCAGCGTTGTACTGTCCTACTCCTACGAGCAGTACTTC. The V call is TRBV29-1, the J call TRBJ2-7; D ambiguous. With 4 bases removed from V and 0 bases from J, the gap between germline ends came to 10 bases. The length of the CDR3 is 13 residues. Germline loops: CDR1 SQVTM, CDR2 ANQGSEA.

Ten or more counts support this clonotype. The chain recombines TRBV20-1 with TRBJ1-3, with 9 bases lining up with TRBD1. V gave up 2 bases and J gave up 2 bases; unmatched junction bases: 7. The CDR3 loop spans 16 amino acids. Germline CDR1 and CDR2: DFQATT and SNEGSKA (reference sequence). The CDR3 bases are TGCAGTGCTAGAACACCTTGGACAGGGGCTGGAAACACCATATATTTT. It codes for CSARTPWTGAGNTIYF.

The sample holds many counts of this clonotype. The J gene is TRBJ2-7, the V gene TRBV12-3 or TRBV12-4; possibly TRBD1 for D (6 bases). The CDR3 extends over 13 amino acids. Trimming left V 6 bases short and J 5 bases short, with 14 bases between. The CDR3 sequence is CASRQGTPDEQYF. CDR3 DNA sequence: TGTGCCAGCAGGCAGGGGACACCTGACGAGCAGTACTTC.

This clonotype was observed many times. The rearrangement uses TRBV7-3 and TRBJ2-6; D uncertain. This CDR3 spans 15 amino acids. Per germline, CDR1 SGHTA and CDR2 FQGTGA. V dropped 0 bases and J dropped 0 bases, with 3 bases sitting between them. The CDR3: CASSLTSSGANVLTF. DNA for the CDR3: TGTGCCAGCAGCTTAACAAGCTCTGGGGCCAACGTCCTGACTTTC.

This clonotype was seen repeatedly, ten times or more. V gene TRBV27 combines with J gene TRBJ1-5, with D tentatively TRBD1 (5 bases). Germline V CDR1 and CDR2: MNHEY, SMNVEV (reference sequence). V was shortened by 2 bases and J by 6 bases, with 14 bases between the two germline ends. The CDR3 consists of 15 residues. CDR3 coding DNA: TGTGCCAGCAGTTTAGAAGCAGCTGGGGGTCAGCCCCAGCATTTT. It codes for CASSLEAAGGQPQHF.

In its sample, this clonotype was seen many times. This rearrangement joins TRBV6-5 to TRBJ1-5, with 7 positions matching TRBD1. The germline CDR1 and CDR2 sequences are MNHEY and SVGAGI. This CDR3 is built from 14 residues. With V trimmed by 3 bases and J by 9 bases, 8 bases remained unmatched. The CDR3 loop reads CASSYLDRVPPQHF. In nucleotides, the CDR3 is TGTGCCAGCAGTTATTTAGACAGGGTACCGCCCCAGCATTTT.

This clonotype showed up many times. The chain joins TRBV12-3 or TRBV12-4 to TRBJ1-2; D perhaps matches TRBD1 (6 bases). The CDR3 totals 15 residues. The V gene lost 5 bases and the J gene lost 0 bases, with 13 bases spanning the gap. CDR3 DNA sequence: TGTGCCAGCAGTCCTCGGGGGCTAGCTAACTATGGCTACACCTTC. Translating gives CASSPRGLANYGYTF.

This clonotype was found many times. The chain employs TRBV15 and TRBJ1-2, with 7 bases matching TRBD1. This CDR3 is built from 15 residues. CDR1 and CDR2 from the germline V gene are LNHNV and YYDKDF (reference sequence). V trimming: 1 base; J trimming: 3 bases; junction bases outside the gene matches: 5. The DNA for the CDR3 is TGTGCCACCAGCAGAGGGACAGGTTTAGACTATGGCTACACCTTC. As protein: CATSRGTGLDYGYTF.

This clonotype was detected many times. The V call is TRBV9, the J call TRBJ2-2, with D perhaps TRBD2 (5 bases). V lost 0 bases, J lost 3 bases, and 18 bases lay in between. The V gene's germline CDR1 is SGDLS and CDR2 YYNGEE. The CDR3 totals 18 residues. The CDR3 is CASSVEVGLAFDTGELFF. DNA of the CDR3: TGTGCCAGCAGCGTAGAGGTGGGTCTAGCTTTCGACACCGGGGAGCTGTTTTTT.

In this sample, this clonotype turned up many times. This chain connects TRBV11-2 to TRBJ2-7; D may be TRBD1 or TRBD2 (5 bases each). The CDR3 is 15 residues long. Deletions cut 4 bases from V and 5 bases from J, with 18 bases between. Germline CDR1 reads SGHAT; CDR2 reads FQNNGV. CDR3 residues: CASSWRGSTGHEQYF. In nucleotides, the CDR3 is TGTGCCAGCAGCTGGCGAGGCTCCACGGGACACGAGCAGTACTTC.

V gene TRBV15 combines with J gene TRBJ2-7; unclear D gene. Trimming stripped 4 bases from V and 0 bases from J, with 10 bases between. Germline CDR1 and CDR2: LNHNV and YYDKDF (reference sequence). This CDR3 has 14 residues. For the CDR3, the DNA is TGTGCCACCAGCAAATACGGCCTCTCCTACGAGCAGTACTTC. Translating it yields CATSKYGLSYEQYF.

The V and J genes are TRBV5-1 and TRBJ2-2; D ambiguous. CDR1 and CDR2 (germline): SGHRS, YFSETQ. V was pared by 0 bases and J by 6 bases, with 12 bases between. This CDR3 has 15 amino acids. CDR3 sequence: CASSLDLGMAGELFF. Written as DNA, the CDR3 is TGCGCCAGCAGCTTGGACTTGGGGATGGCCGGGGAGCTGTTTTTT.

This clonotype turned up a few times. The chain has TRBV20-1 and TRBJ2-2, with TRBD1 matching over 10 bases. The J segment lost 6 bases and the V segment lost 5 bases, leaving 6 bases of the junction unmatched. Germline values: CDR1 DFQATT, CDR2 SNEGSKA (reference sequence). The length of the CDR3 is 14 residues. The CDR3: CSAPGTGVPGELFF. As DNA, the CDR3 is TGCAGTGCTCCCGGGACAGGGGTTCCCGGGGAGCTGTTTTTT.

For this clonotype: Possible read error: a much larger clone is one base away. This chain connects TRBV6-5 to TRBJ2-6; D is unresolved. V lost 4 bases, J lost 4 bases, and 14 bases lay in between. The CDR3 consists of 16 residues. Per germline, CDR1 MNHEY and CDR2 SVGAGI. CDR3 sequence: CASSFNTVAGANVLTF. The CDR3 DNA reads as TGTGCCAGCAGTTTCAACACAGTAGCAGGGGCCAACGTCCTGACTTTC.

The V gene is TRBV18, the J gene TRBJ1-1, with a weak D call TRBD1 (6 bases). The CDR3 runs to 14 residues. The germline CDR1 and CDR2 sequences are KGHSH and LQKENI. Trimming shortened V by 6 bases and J by 7 bases, and 18 bases separated the two germline ends. The CDR3: CASSPRTVENEAFF. The CDR3 DNA reads as TGTGCCAGCTCTCCAAGGACAGTAGAGAATGAAGCTTTCTTT. The full variable domain, rest sourced from reference TRBV18 and TRBJ1-1, is NAGVMQNPRHLVRRRGQEARLRCSPMKGHSHVYWYRQLPEEGLKFMVYLQKENIIDESGMPKERFSAEFPKEGPSILRIQQVVRGDSAAYFCASSPRTVENEAFFGQGTRLTVV.

This clonotype came up a few times. A much larger clone sits a single nucleotide away, making a read error possible. The rearrangement uses TRBV11-2 and TRBJ2-2, with D possibly matching TRBD2 (5 bases). The length of the CDR3 is 17 residues. Germline V gene sequence: CDR1 SGHAT, CDR2 FQNNGV. This chain's CDR3 is CASSLDREGPNTGELCF. The CDR3 DNA reads as TGTGCCAGCAGCTTGGATAGAGAAGGTCCAAACACCGGGGAGCTGTGTTTT.

This clonotype has at least ten counts. The chain is built from TRBV5-1 and TRBJ2-7, with 7 bases lining up with TRBD2. There are 16 residues in the CDR3. Germline CDR1 SGHRS, CDR2 YFSETQ. The V segment lost 0 bases and the J segment 1 base; nucleotides outside the gene matches: 7. CDR3 nucleotides: TGCGCCAGCAGCTTGGCCTTTGGGGGACTATCCTACGAGCAGTACTTC. As protein: CASSLAFGGLSYEQYF.

The chain carries TRBV4-1 and TRBJ2-2, with D possibly TRBD1 on 5 matching bases. The CDR3 runs 15 residues. Between the trimmed V and J ends, which lost 1 base and 7 bases, there was a span of 13 bases. CDR1 is MGHRA, CDR2 YSYEKL, per germline. The CDR3 loop reads CASSQGSLRGGELFF. CDR3 nucleotide sequence: TGCGCCAGCAGCCAAGGAAGTCTTAGGGGCGGGGAGCTGTTTTTT.

Only a few counts were recorded for this clonotype. The chain couples TRBV3-1 to TRBJ1-1; D is unclear. Germline-derived CDR1 and CDR2 are LGHDT and YNNKEL (reference sequence). There are 15 residues in the CDR3. Trimming removed 3 bases at V and 10 bases at J, with 21 bases between. CDR3 sequence reads: CASSHNVVSQLGAFF. CDR3 coding DNA: TGTGCCAGCAGCCACAACGTGGTTTCCCAGCTGGGAGCTTTCTTT.

The chain joins TRBV28 to TRBJ2-7; a possible D gene is TRBD2 (5 bases). Looked up from germline, CDR1 is MDHEN and CDR2 is SYDVKM. This CDR3 has 13 residues. V lost 5 bases and J 2 bases, leaving 10 bases between the germline ends. CDR3 in amino acids: CASSDGLPYEQYF. Written as DNA, the CDR3 is TGTGCCAGCAGTGACGGACTCCCCTACGAGCAGTACTTC.

The chain links TRBV2 to TRBJ2-2, with 7 bases identical to TRBD1. This CDR3 has 15 residues. Germline V gives CDR1 SNHLY, CDR2 FYNNEI. The J segment lost 1 base and the V segment lost 6 bases, leaving 5 bases of the junction unmatched. CDR3 in DNA: TGTGCCAGCAGCTATTACAGGGGGAACACCGGGGAGCTGTTTTTT. This codes for CASSYYRGNTGELFF.

This clonotype showed up many times. The chain recombines TRBV11-2 with TRBJ2-7, with a tentative D call TRBD1 (6 bases). Trimming cost V 6 bases and J 0 bases, with 12 bases left between them. The CDR3 totals 14 residues. Germline CDR1 SGHAT, CDR2 FQNNGV. The CDR3 DNA sequence: TGTGCCAGCAGGCCGGGACACAGCTCCTACGAGCAGTACTTC. Amino acids: CASRPGHSSYEQYF.